The T cell receptor (beta chain) described here comes from a study of cytomegalovirus exposure and HLA in healthy donors. The CDR3 totals 13 residues. The V gene's germline CDR1 is GTSNPN and CDR2 SVGIG (reference sequence). J gave up 5 bases and V 0 bases, and 1 base lay outside the gene matches. In the PCR, 60 Vbeta and 13 Jbeta primers were used. Sequenced by immunoSEQ multiplex PCR; TCRdb stores in-frame clones only, minus some. The sample has 35,000 to 50,000 clones; roughly half are singletons. The material sequenced was PBMCs. V usage is TRBV30 and J usage is TRBJ2-3; 8 bases match TRBD2. The TCR sequence derives from a man between 60 and 70 years old in good health and CMV-seronegative. CDR3 protein: CAWSVREGDTQYF. CDR3 in DNA: TGTGCCTGGAGTGTACGGGAGGGAGATACGCAGTATTTT.